Shown below are 3 T cell receptor beta chains from a single sample sequenced in a study of T cell responses to AZD1222 COVID-19 vaccine. This table comes from immunoSEQ multiplex PCR, and its TCRdb copy is limited to in-frame clones, with some not included. The sample consists of about 94,000 clones, over 75% of them appearing once. The specimen was peripheral blood, collected 28 days after the second AZD1222 dose. The receptors shown here come from an adult who received the AZD1222 COVID-19 vaccine.

V is TRBV6-2 or TRBV6-3 and J is TRBJ2-5; 7 bases fit TRBD2. This CDR3 is 14 amino acids long. Germline lookup yields CDR1 MNHEY and CDR2 SVGEGT. After removal of 4 bases from V and 5 bases from J, the junction contained 7 bases not matched to a gene. For the CDR3, the DNA is TGTGCCAGCAGTTCGGTGGCGGGAGTTGAGACCCAGTACTTC. It encodes CASSSVAGVETQYF.

This chain links TRBV10-2 with TRBJ1-1; 11 bases fit TRBD1. Per germline, CDR1 WSHSY and CDR2 SAAADI. The CDR3 covers 14 residues. J was trimmed by 5 bases and V by 6 bases; bases with no gene match: 5. This chain's CDR3 is CASREDRGLTEAFF. The CDR3 coding sequence is TGCGCCAGCAGGGAGGACAGGGGGCTTACTGAAGCTTTCTTT.

The V call is TRBV28, the J call TRBJ1-1; unclear D gene. Trimming removed 1 base from V and 2 bases from J, with 11 bases in between. The CDR3 has 15 amino acids. CDR1 and CDR2 (germline): MDHEN, SYDVKM. The CDR3 DNA follows: TGTGCCAGCAGTTTATCCGGGCCCCGCAACACTGAAGCTTTCTTT. Its protein product is CASSLSGPRNTEAFF. The whole variable domain, remainder taken from reference TRBV28 and TRBJ1-1, is DVKVTQSSRYLVKRTGEKVFLECVQDMDHENMFWYRQDPGLGLRLIYFSYDVKMKEKGDIPEGYSVSREKKERFSLILESASTNQTSMYLCASSLSGPRNTEAFFGQGTRLTVV.